This T cell receptor beta chain was identified in a study of T-cell memory formation after mild COVID-19 (dated by TCRdb to about 2021). Broadly, across the study: TCR sequence clusters from the two donors were found to be largely donor specific. In two donors, T-cell clones that expanded and contracted after mild COVID-19 were followed by sequencing TCRalpha and TCRbeta repertoires longitudinally. Two young, previously healthy adult volunteers, one female and one male, were included in the cohort. Beyond this particular receptor, the publication reports: Some responding clones were detected in pre-infection memory, which suggested that pre-existing cross-reactive memory T cells had joined the SARS-CoV-2 response. Only a couple of mild cases were covered by the study, and larger cohorts that include severe cases with pre-infection samples were considered necessary. Contracting CD4+ clones turned up mainly in the CM and EM memory subsets, whereas EMRA was where CD8+ clones were enriched. The second-wave clones that peaked on day 37 were not confirmed to be SARS-CoV-2 specific. Clones contracting from day 15 to 85 had balanced CD4/CD8 phenotypes, while a second wave expanding from day 15 to 37 was biased towards CD4+.

Ficoll-Paque density gradient centrifugation was the method used to isolate PBMCs. Details on this clonotype: The antigen it binds to is not known. No base quality values were provided; no much bigger clone lies one nucleotide off.

The listed sequencing device is Illumina NovaSeq 6000. Using 5'RACE with constant-segment primers, TCRalpha and TCRbeta cDNA libraries were constructed, with sample barcodes and unique molecular identifiers added in the process. RNA was extracted from every sample with Trizol reagent. Library amplification was performed in two PCR steps, and a second sample barcode and Illumina TruSeq adapters were introduced in the second step. Sequencing of the libraries was done on an Illumina NovaSeq, producing 2 x 150 bp paired-end reads. In the original analysis: With migec v1.2.7, reads were demultiplexed and then collapsed into UMI-guided consensus sequences. Using mixcr v2.1.11, UMI consensuses were aligned to TRA and TRB V and J templates and then assembled into clonotypes. Expanded or contracted clonotypes were those called significant by both edgeR and NoisET, with noise models trained on biological replicates. For edgeR calls, a false discovery rate-adjusted p below 0.01 and a log2 fold-change threshold of 1 were applied. As an exploratory analysis of dynamics, PCA with hierarchical clustering was applied to max-normalized trajectories of the 1000 most abundant clonotypes. Each responding clone was given a CD4 or CD8 phenotype based on the CD4+ and CD8+ repertoires, which had been sequenced separately. TCRdb cleaned the public reads at Q25 with fastp, built clones with MiXCR and kept in-frame beta chains. Entries that share a CDR3 protein sequence are merged under the most common genes and DNA. TCRdb, not the authors, supplied the V and J calls. The table for this sample lists about 400,000 distinct CDR3 sequences; about 25% of them were counted only once. The ten top clones hold over 10% of the sample.

This receptor was obtained from an adult woman who had mild COVID-19 (a few samples of this study predate the infection). The sample titles of this study are shuffled in the database, so cell type and time point are left out; the donor was told from shared clones. Sequenced: PBMCs or a T cell subset sorted from them (not recorded which).

The CDR3 region: CASSQRGLAGGPTYGELFF. The DNA reads as follows: TGTGCCAGCAGCCAACGGGGACTAGCGGGAGGGCCGACCTACGGGGAGCTGTTTTTT. Rearrangement joined TRBV5-4 to TRBJ2-2; 16 bases in the middle match TRBD2. Unmatched junction bases come to 13, with V trimmed by 4 bases and J by 7 bases. In the germline V gene (reference sequence), CDR1 corresponds to SGHNT and CDR2 to YYREEE. The CDR3 holds 19 amino acids from the cysteine to the phenylalanine. CDR3 DNA only is kept here, 57 bases in frame from base 1.